This entry is about one T cell receptor beta chain. The data belong to a study of blood T cell repertoires in COVID-19. Study details: Researchers got acute and convalescent COVID-19 samples from the United States, Italy and Spain. T cells, B-cell-depleted T cells, or PBMCs supplied cDNA or gDNA.

As handled by the study authors: Estimation of nucleated cell counts was performed using reference gene primer amplification. TCRdb's copy holds only in-frame clones and misses some; the assay was immunoSEQ multiplex PCR. V, J and clone size were drawn from that table, and D and trimming were deduced from the DNA. The sample contains 90,000 to 150,000 clones, 75% to 90% of which appear only once. This receptor was obtained from a man between 65 and 85 years old with active or convalescent COVID-19. Sequenced sample: peripheral blood.

The CDR3 here is CASSPSGGTDTQYF. CDR3 nucleotides: TGTGCCAGCAGTCCTAGCGGGGGCACAGATACGCAGTATTTT. The chain recombines TRBV6-5 with TRBJ2-3; TRBD2 matches 9 bases. Germline-derived CDR1 and CDR2 are MNHEY and SVGAGI. The CDR3 totals 14 residues. Trimming cost V 5 bases and J 1 base; bases outside gene matches: 1.